This T cell receptor beta chain was documented in a study of blood T cells in healthy people across ages. The CDR3 is 13 amino acids. The V gene lost 4 bases and the J gene lost 8 bases, with 12 bases spanning the gap. CDR1 and CDR2 from the germline V gene are MNHEY and SVGEGT. Together with a sample-barcoded 5' primer, a J-beta primer mix was included in a second PCR lasting about 6 to 11 cycles. Using its own MiXCR run on the 5' RACE reads, TCRdb lists one record per CDR3 protein. The table lists over 550,000 distinct CDR3 sequences, about 30% of them singletons, with about a sixth in the top ten.

This rearrangement joins TRBV6-2 or TRBV6-3 to TRBJ2-1; D assignment may be TRBD1 or TRBD2 (5 bases each). The sample was blood. This receptor was obtained from a woman older than 75 in good health. This chain's CDR3 is CASSWVGVDEQFF. The CDR3 DNA follows: TGTGCCAGCAGTTGGGTGGGGGTTGATGAGCAGTTCTTC.